Listed below are T cell receptor beta chains from one sample, sequenced in a study of T cells in Graves' hyperthyroidism and ophthalmopathy. Via MiXCR, TCRdb re-called the multiplex PCR reads, giving one row per CDR3 protein. The sample lists 660,000 or so distinct CDR3 sequences; less than 25% were seen once. What was sequenced was blood. Source of these receptors: a man aged 25-45 years with Graves' ophthalmopathy. The CDR3 runs from the conserved cysteine through the conserved F or W. A D gene is named only where the DNA matches it firmly. Part of the rows lack a size; the others show once, few, many or a class for expanded clones.

cdr3_aa | cdr3_nt | j_call | v_call | clone_size | d_call
CASQALGGELFF | TGTGCCAGCCAAGCACTAGGCGGGGAGCTGTTTTTT | TRBJ2-2 | TRBV6-1 | - | -
CASSFPGTGKGNTIYF | TGTGCCAGCAGTTTCCCTGGGACAGGGAAGGGAAACACCATATATTTT | TRBJ1-3 | TRBV12-3/TRBV12-4 | many | TRBD1
CASSSTGTSGWFF | TGTGCCAGCAGTTCGACCGGGACTAGTGGTTGGTTCTTC | TRBJ2-1 | TRBV6-5 | - | TRBD2
CASNRTEAFF | TGTGCCAGCAACAGGACCGAAGCTTTCTTT | TRBJ1-1 | TRBV6-1 | - | -
CAWRNSGGYEQYF | TGTGCCTGGAGAAACTCCGGGGGCTACGAGCAGTACTTC | TRBJ2-7 | TRBV30 | many | -
CAISESPGETQYF | TGTGCCATCAGTGAGTCACCGGGGGAGACCCAGTACTTC | TRBJ2-5 | TRBV10-3 | many | -
CASSYPTGGENEQYF | TGTGCCAGCAGCTACCCGACAGGGGGAGAAAACGAGCAGTACTTC | TRBJ2-7 | TRBV11-2 | many | TRBD1
CASSLEQGSYEQYF | TGTGCCAGCAGTTTGGAACAGGGCTCCTACGAGCAGTACTTC | TRBJ2-7 | TRBV6-1 | many | -
CASQDRADYGYTF | TGTGCCAGCCAAGACAGGGCGGACTATGGCTACACCTTC | TRBJ1-2 | TRBV2 | many | TRBD1
CASSPSRDYGYTF | TGTGCCAGCTCACCGAGCAGGGACTATGGCTACACCTTC | TRBJ1-2 | TRBV18 | many | -
CASRDTSGTGELFF | TGCGCCAGCAGGGATACTAGCGGGACCGGGGAGCTGTTTTTT | TRBJ2-2 | TRBV4-1 | - | TRBD2
CASSQDPGTSDTQYF | TGCGCCAGCAGCCAAGATCCTGGGACTAGCGATACGCAGTATTTT | TRBJ2-3 | TRBV4-3 | - | TRBD2
CASSLRDHLDTQYF | TGTGCCAGCAGCTTGCGGGACCACCTAGATACGCAGTATTTT | TRBJ2-3 | TRBV11-2 | - | -
CASSVSGLMNTEAFF | TGTGCCAGCAGCGTATCAGGGCTCATGAACACTGAAGCTTTCTTT | TRBJ1-1 | TRBV9 | - | -
CASSPLGTEEGQPQHF | TGTGCCAGCAGCCCCCTTGGGACAGAGGAGGGTCAGCCCCAGCATTTT | TRBJ1-5 | TRBV27 | few | TRBD1
CSASDGTGGSGGYF | TGCAGTGCTTCGGACGGGACAGGGGGCTCGGGAGGGTACTTC | TRBJ2-5 | TRBV20-1 | many | TRBD1
CASSLSGPPGTF | TGTGCCAGCAGTTTGAGCGGTCCTCCAGGGACCTTC | TRBJ1-2 | TRBV27 | few | -
CAEKTGGASKYGYTF | TGTGCCGAGAAGACAGGGGGCGCTTCCAAGTATGGCTACACCTTC | TRBJ1-2 | TRBV30 | few | TRBD1
CASSWEFVSYEQYF | TGTGCCAGCTCATGGGAGTTTGTATCCTACGAGCAGTACTTC | TRBJ2-7 | TRBV18 | - | -
CASSYSSQTYEQYF | TGTGCCAGCAGCTACTCGTCTCAGACCTACGAGCAGTACTTC | TRBJ2-7 | TRBV5-5 | once | -
CASSLPGVGHQRGLSSYNEQFF | TGTGCCAGCAGCTTGCCGGGTGTCGGTCATCAGCGGGGCCTCTCCTCCTACAATGAGCAGTTCTTC | TRBJ2-1 | TRBV7-2 | many | TRBD2
CASSSDGGRARYF | TGTGCCAGCTCCTCCGACGGGGGGAGGGCCCGGTACTTC | TRBJ2-5 | TRBV12-3/TRBV12-4 | many | TRBD2
CASSELLAGATDTQYF | TGTGCCAGCAGTGAACTCCTAGCGGGAGCCACAGATACGCAGTATTTT | TRBJ2-3 | TRBV6-1 | - | TRBD2
CASSLGGRMNTEAFF | TGTGCCAGCAGCTTGGGCGGACGGATGAACACTGAAGCTTTCTTT | TRBJ1-1 | TRBV7-2 | many | -
CASSMGVGLAGGTDTQYF | TGTGCCAGCAGTATGGGTGTTGGACTAGCGGGTGGCACAGATACGCAGTATTTT | TRBJ2-3 | TRBV27 | - | TRBD2
CASSDRDRGLTEAFF | TGTGCCAGCAGTGACCGGGACAGGGGATTGACTGAAGCTTTCTTT | TRBJ1-1 | TRBV12-3/TRBV12-4 | once | TRBD1
CASSPGQGSYEQYF | TGTGCCAGCAGCCCCGGACAGGGGAGCTACGAGCAGTACTTC | TRBJ2-7 | TRBV5-1 | many | TRBD1
CAILDPGELFF | TGTGCCATCCTAGATCCCGGGGAGCTGTTTTTT | TRBJ2-2 | TRBV7-9 | - | -
CASSLHDSSYEQYF | TGTGCCAGCAGCTTACACGACAGCTCCTACGAGCAGTACTTC | TRBJ2-7 | TRBV7-2 | - | -
CSADRGNQPQHF | TGCAGTGCTGACAGGGGGAATCAGCCCCAGCATTTT | TRBJ1-5 | TRBV20-1 | many | TRBD1
CASTYSRGTGRTQYF | TGTGCCAGCACCTATAGCCGGGGGACCGGGAGGACCCAGTACTTC | TRBJ2-5 | TRBV7-2 | many | -
CAGSSSQGVYSNQPQHF | TGTGCCGGCAGTTCCAGCCAGGGCGTATATAGCAATCAGCCCCAGCATTTT | TRBJ1-5 | TRBV28 | - | -
CASSLGPGLAGGTYEQYF | TGTGCCAGCAGTTTAGGACCGGGACTAGCGGGAGGGACCTACGAGCAGTACTTC | TRBJ2-7 | TRBV12-3/TRBV12-4 | many | TRBD2
CASTTMQNRGTRGQPQHF | TGTGCCAGCACAACAATGCAAAACAGGGGCACTCGGGGTCAGCCCCAGCATTTT | TRBJ1-5 | TRBV28 | many | TRBD1
CASILRPGNQPQHF | TGTGCCAGCATTTTAAGGCCAGGCAATCAGCCCCAGCATTTT | TRBJ1-5 | TRBV6-9 | - | -
CASSQKARDSEQYF | TGCGCCAGCAGCCAAAAAGCGCGGGACTCCGAGCAGTACTTC | TRBJ2-7 | TRBV4-1 | - | -
CSVAPGPKDEQYF | TGCAGCGTTGCGCCGGGCCCAAAGGATGAGCAGTACTTC | TRBJ2-7 | TRBV29-1 | - | -
CASGNQGDQPQHF | TGTGCCAGCGGCAACCAGGGAGATCAGCCCCAGCATTTT | TRBJ1-5 | TRBV6-1 | many | -
CASTSRSGNTIYF | TGTGCCAGCACCTCACGCTCTGGAAACACCATATATTTT | TRBJ1-3 | TRBV6-2/TRBV6-3 | few | -
CSASPPFVRSYEQYF | TGCAGTGCTAGCCCTCCCTTCGTGCGCTCCTACGAGCAGTACTTC | TRBJ2-7 | TRBV20-1 | many | -
CASSLEGGVSTGELFF | TGCGCCAGCAGCTTGGAAGGCGGGGTGAGCACCGGGGAGCTGTTTTTT | TRBJ2-2 | TRBV5-1 | - | -
CASSLPGQGNYGYTF | TGTGCCAGCAGTCTCCCGGGACAGGGGAACTATGGCTACACCTTC | TRBJ1-2 | TRBV28 | few | TRBD1
CASSQGIDYGYTF | TGTGCCAGCAGCCAGGGAATCGACTATGGCTACACCTTC | TRBJ1-2 | TRBV3-1 | many | -
CASSYAGLNQPQHF | TGTGCCAGCAGTTACGCGGGCCTCAATCAGCCCCAGCATTTT | TRBJ1-5 | TRBV6-5 | - | -
CASSSTSGATLRTDTQYF | TGTGCCAGCAGCTCGACTAGCGGGGCGACGCTGCGCACAGATACGCAGTATTTT | TRBJ2-3 | TRBV7-2 | many | TRBD2
CASSYGFGTSVTDTQYF | TGTGCCAGCAGTTACGGATTCGGGACTAGCGTAACAGATACGCAGTATTTT | TRBJ2-3 | TRBV6-6 | few | TRBD2
CASSLLAGEGYEQYF | TGTGCCAGCAGCTTATTAGCGGGAGAGGGGTACGAGCAGTACTTC | TRBJ2-7 | TRBV7-3 | - | TRBD2
CASSSTRDRVYEQYF | TGTGCCAGCAGCTCCACTAGGGACAGGGTTTACGAGCAGTACTTC | TRBJ2-7 | TRBV7-9 | few | TRBD1
CSVRPPGLAGNEQYF | TGCAGCGTGCGACCCCCGGGACTAGCGGGTAACGAGCAGTACTTC | TRBJ2-7 | TRBV29-1 | few | TRBD2
CASSQDVGGTQYF | TGTGCCAGCAGCCAAGATGTGGGGGGTACGCAGTATTTT | TRBJ2-3 | TRBV14 | - | -
CASSPNTGQYF | TGTGCCAGCAGTCCCAACACGGGGCAGTACTTC | TRBJ2-7 | TRBV28 | few | -
CASSPLSGTGTGNTIYF | TGTGCCAGCAGCCCCCTTTCGGGGACAGGGACTGGAAACACCATATATTTT | TRBJ1-3 | TRBV7-8 | - | TRBD1
CATSDFGGQDTQYF | TGTGCCACCAGTGATTTCGGCGGGCAGGATACGCAGTATTTT | TRBJ2-3 | TRBV24-1 | few | -
CASSLQSAGTGTSGFF | TGTGCCAGCAGCTTACAATCCGCCGGGACTGGAACATCGGGTTTCTTC | TRBJ2-1 | TRBV7-9 | few | -
CASSELGTSGRTDTQYF | TGTGCCAGCAGTGAGCTCGGGACTAGCGGGAGGACAGATACGCAGTATTTT | TRBJ2-3 | TRBV2 | - | TRBD2
CASQLTTNEKLFF | TGTGCCAGCCAACTTACAACTAATGAAAAACTGTTTTTT | TRBJ1-4 | TRBV2 | many | -